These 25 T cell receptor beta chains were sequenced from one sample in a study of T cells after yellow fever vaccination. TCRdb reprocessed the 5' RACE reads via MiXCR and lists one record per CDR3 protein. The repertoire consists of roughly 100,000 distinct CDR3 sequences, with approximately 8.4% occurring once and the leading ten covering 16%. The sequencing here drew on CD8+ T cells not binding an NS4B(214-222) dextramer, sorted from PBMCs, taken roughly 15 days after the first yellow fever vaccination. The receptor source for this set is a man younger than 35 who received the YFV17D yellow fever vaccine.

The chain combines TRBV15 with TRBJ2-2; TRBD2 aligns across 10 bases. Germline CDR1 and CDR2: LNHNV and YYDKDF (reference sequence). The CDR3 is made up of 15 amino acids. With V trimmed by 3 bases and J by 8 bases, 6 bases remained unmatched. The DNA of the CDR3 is TGTGCCACCAGCAGCAGCGGGGGGGCGGTTGGGGAGCTGTTTTTT. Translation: CATSSSGGAVGELFF.

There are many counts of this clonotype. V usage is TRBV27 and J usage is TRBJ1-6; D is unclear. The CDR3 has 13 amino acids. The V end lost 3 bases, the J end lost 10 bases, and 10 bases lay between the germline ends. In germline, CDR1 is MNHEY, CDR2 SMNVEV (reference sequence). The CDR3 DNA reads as TGTGCCAGCAGTTTTAGCGTTGAGTCACCCCTCCACTTT. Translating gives CASSFSVESPLHF.

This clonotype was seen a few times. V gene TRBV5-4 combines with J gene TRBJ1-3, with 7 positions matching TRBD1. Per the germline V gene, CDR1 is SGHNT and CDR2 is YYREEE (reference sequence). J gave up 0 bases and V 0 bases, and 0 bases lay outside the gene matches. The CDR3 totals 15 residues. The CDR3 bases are TGTGCCAGCAGCTTGGGGGACAGCTCTGGAAACACCATATATTTT. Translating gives CASSLGDSSGNTIYF.

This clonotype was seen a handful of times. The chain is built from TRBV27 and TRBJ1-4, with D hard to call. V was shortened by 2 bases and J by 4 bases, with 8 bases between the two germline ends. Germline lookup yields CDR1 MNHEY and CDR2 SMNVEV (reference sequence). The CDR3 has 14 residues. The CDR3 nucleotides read TGTGCCAGCAGTTTACGAGGGTTTAATGAAAAACTGTTTTTT. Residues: CASSLRGFNEKLFF.

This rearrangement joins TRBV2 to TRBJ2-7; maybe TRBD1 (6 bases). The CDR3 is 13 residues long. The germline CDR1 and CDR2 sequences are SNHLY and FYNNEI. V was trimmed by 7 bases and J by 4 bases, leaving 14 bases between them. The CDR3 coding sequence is TGTGCCAGCAATCCTCCCGACAGGTACGAGCAGTACGTC. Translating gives CASNPPDRYEQYV.

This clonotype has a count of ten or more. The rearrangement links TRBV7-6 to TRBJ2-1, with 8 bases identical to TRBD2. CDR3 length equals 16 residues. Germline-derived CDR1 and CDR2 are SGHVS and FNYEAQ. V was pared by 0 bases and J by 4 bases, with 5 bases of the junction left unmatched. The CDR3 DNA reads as TGTGCCAGCAGCTTAGCGTGGCGGGGGGTATACAATGAGCAGTTCTTC. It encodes CASSLAWRGVYNEQFF.

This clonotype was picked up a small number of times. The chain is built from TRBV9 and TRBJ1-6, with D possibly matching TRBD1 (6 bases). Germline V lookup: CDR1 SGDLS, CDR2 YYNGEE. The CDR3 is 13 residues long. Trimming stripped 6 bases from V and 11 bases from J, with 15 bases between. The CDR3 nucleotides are TGTGCCAGCACTATTACAGGGTCTACACCCCTCCACTTT. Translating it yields CASTITGSTPLHF. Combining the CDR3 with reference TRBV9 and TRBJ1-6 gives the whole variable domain DSGVTQTPKHLITATGQRVTLRCSPRSGDLSVYWYQQSLDQGLQFLIQYYNGEERAKGNILERFSAQQFPDLHSELNLSSLELGDSALYFCASTITGSTPLHFGNGTRLTVT.

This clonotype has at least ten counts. In DNA, the CDR3 is TGCGCCAGCAGTATTCTGGGATTCAACACTGAAGCTTTCTTT. Translated, it gives CASSILGFNTEAFF. The rearrangement links TRBV5-1 to TRBJ1-1; D is uncertain. V was clipped by 5 bases and J by 2 bases, with 13 bases between them. Germline CDR1 reads SGHRS; CDR2 reads YFSETQ. The CDR3 contains 14 residues. Together with reference TRBV5-1 and TRBJ1-1, the CDR3 gives the full variable domain: KAGVTQTPRYLIKTRGQQVTLSCSPISGHRSVSWYQQTPGQGLQFLFEYFSETQRNKGNFPGRFSGRQFSNSRSEMNVSTLELGDSALYLCASSILGFNTEAFFGQGTRLTVV.

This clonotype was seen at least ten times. The CDR3 region has the DNA TGTGCCAGCAGCCCAGCGGGGGGGCGCGATACGCAGTATTTT. Encoded protein: CASSPAGGRDTQYF. The gene calls are TRBV7-9 and TRBJ2-3, with 10 bases aligning to TRBD2. This CDR3 spans 14 amino acids. Germline V lookup: CDR1 SEHNR, CDR2 FQNEAQ (reference sequence). V trimming: 5 bases; J trimming: 6 bases; junction bases outside the gene matches: 5.

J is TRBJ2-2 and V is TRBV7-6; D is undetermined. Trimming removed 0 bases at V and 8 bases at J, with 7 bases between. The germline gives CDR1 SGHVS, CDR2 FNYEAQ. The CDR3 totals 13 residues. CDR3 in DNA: TGTGCCAGCAGCTTAGCCCTGGGGGGGGAGCTGTTTTTT. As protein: CASSLALGGELFF.

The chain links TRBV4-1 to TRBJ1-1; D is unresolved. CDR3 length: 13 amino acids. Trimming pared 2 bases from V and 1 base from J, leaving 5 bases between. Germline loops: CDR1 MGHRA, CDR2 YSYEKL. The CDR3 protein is CASSQTENTEAFF. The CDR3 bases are TGCGCCAGCAGCCAAACAGAGAACACTGAAGCTTTCTTT.

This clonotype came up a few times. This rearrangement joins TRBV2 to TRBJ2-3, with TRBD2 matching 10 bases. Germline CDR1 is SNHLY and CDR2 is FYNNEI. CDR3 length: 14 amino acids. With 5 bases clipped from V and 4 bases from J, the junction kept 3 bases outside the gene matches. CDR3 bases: TGTGCCAGCAGTAGCGGGGGGGTGGCAGATACGCAGTATTTT. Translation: CASSSGGVADTQYF.

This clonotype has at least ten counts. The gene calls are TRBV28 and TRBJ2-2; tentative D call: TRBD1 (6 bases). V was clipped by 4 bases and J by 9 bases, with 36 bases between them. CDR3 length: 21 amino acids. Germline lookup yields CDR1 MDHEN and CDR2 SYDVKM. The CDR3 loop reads CASSSRPGAFKGGRLRRELFF. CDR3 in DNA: TGTGCCAGCAGTTCCCGCCCCGGGGCTTTCAAAGGGGGAAGACTCCGCAGGGAGCTGTTTTTT.

The CDR3 DNA is TGCGCCAGCAGCTTGGGCGCCAGCGGCAACACTGAAGCTTTCTTT. Protein: CASSLGASGNTEAFF. This chain uses TRBV5-1 with TRBJ1-1; no firm D call. CDR1 and CDR2 (germline): SGHRS, YFSETQ. Trimming cost V 0 bases and J 2 bases, with 11 bases left between them. CDR3 length: 15 residues.

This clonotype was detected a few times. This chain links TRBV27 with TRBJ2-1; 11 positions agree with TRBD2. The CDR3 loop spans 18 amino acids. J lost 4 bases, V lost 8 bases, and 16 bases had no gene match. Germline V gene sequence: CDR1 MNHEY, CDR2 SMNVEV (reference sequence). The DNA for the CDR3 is TGTGCCAGCTCCCATTTGGTAGCGGGGGGGACGCCATACAATGAGCAGTTCTTC. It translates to CASSHLVAGGTPYNEQFF.

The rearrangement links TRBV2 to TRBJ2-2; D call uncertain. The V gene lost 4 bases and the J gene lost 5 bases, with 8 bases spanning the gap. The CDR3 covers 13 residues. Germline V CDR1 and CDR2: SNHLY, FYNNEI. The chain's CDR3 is CASSVGPTGELFF. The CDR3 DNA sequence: TGTGCCAGCAGTGTTGGGCCTACCGGGGAGCTGTTTTTT.

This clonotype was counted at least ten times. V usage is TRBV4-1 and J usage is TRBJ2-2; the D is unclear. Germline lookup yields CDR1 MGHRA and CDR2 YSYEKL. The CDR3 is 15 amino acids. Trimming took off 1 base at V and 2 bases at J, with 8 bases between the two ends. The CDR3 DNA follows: TGCGCCAGCAGCCAAGTCCAGATAAACACCGGGGAGCTGTTTTTT. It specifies CASSQVQINTGELFF.

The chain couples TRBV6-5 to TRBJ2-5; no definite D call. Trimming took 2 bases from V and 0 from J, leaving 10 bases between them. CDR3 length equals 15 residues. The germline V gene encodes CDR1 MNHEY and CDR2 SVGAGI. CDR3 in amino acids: CASSYGQTYQETQYF. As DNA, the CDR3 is TGTGCCAGCAGTTACGGGCAGACGTACCAAGAGACCCAGTACTTC.

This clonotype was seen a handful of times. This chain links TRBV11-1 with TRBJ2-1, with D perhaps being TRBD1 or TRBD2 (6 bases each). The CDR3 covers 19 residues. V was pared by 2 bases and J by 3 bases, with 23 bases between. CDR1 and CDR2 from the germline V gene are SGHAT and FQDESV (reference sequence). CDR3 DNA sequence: TGTGCCAGCAGCTTAAGGGCGAGGGGGGCGCTAATTGGCTACAATGAGCAGTTCTTC. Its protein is CASSLRARGALIGYNEQFF.

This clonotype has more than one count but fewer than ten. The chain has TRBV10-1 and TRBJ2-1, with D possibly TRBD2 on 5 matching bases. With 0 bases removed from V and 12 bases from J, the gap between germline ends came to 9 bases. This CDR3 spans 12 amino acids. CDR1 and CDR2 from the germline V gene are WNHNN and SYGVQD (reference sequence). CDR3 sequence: CASSESVRGQFF. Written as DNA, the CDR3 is TGCGCCAGCAGTGAGTCGGTCCGGGGGCAGTTCTTC.

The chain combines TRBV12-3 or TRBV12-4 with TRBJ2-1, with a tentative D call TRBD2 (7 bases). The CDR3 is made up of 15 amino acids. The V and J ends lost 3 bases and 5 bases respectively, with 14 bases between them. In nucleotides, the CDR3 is TGTGCCAGCAGTTTGGGGGGGGGCCCTAACAATGAGCAGTTCTTC. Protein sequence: CASSLGGGPNNEQFF.

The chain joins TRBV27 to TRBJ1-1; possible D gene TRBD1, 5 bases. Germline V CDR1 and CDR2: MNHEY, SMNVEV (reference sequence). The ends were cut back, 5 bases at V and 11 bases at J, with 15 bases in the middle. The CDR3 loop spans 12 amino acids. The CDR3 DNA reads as TGTGCCAGCAGTGCGGGGACCTCGGAGGCTTTCTTT. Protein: CASSAGTSEAFF.

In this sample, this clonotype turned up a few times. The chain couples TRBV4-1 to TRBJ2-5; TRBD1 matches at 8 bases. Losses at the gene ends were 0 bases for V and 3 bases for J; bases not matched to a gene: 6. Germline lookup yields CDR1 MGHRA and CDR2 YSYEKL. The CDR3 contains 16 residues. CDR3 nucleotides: TGCGCCAGCAGCCAAGATCTGGTGACAGGGGAAGAGACCCAGTACTTC. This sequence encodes CASSQDLVTGEETQYF.

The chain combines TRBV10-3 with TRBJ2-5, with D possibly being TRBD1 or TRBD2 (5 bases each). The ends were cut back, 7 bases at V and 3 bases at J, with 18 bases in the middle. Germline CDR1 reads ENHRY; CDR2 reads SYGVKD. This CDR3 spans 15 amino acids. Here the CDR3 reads CAITVGRSMKETQYF. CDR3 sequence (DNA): TGTGCCATCACTGTGGGACGGTCCATGAAAGAGACCCAGTACTTC.

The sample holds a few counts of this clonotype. In DNA, the CDR3 is TGCAGCGTTCCCGGGACGGGGCCGGTTGAAGCTTTCTTT. Amino acids: CSVPGTGPVEAFF. V is TRBV29-1 and J is TRBJ1-1; TRBD1 is a possible D gene (5 bases). The CDR3 extends over 13 amino acids. Trimming shortened V by 5 bases and J by 7 bases, and 17 bases separated the two germline ends. Germline CDR1 and CDR2: SQVTM and ANQGSEA.